These T cell receptor beta chains were read from a single sample in a study of early T cells in non-severe SARS-CoV-2 infection. Each CDR3 protein is one row after TCRdb ran MiXCR on the 5' RACE reads. The table includes 39,000 or so distinct CDR3 sequences, approximately 6% detected once. The source material was whole blood, sampled at baseline. The receptors were sampled from an adult who was a healthcare worker with PCR-confirmed SARS-CoV-2 infection or an uninfected control (not recorded which). Both conserved end residues are part of each CDR3. The D gene is left open where the match is weak. Clone size, where shown, is once, few, many, or a class for clones that have expanded.

v_call	cdr3_length	clone_size	j_call	d_call	cdr3_aa	cdr3_nt
TRBV6-2/TRBV6-3	13	many	TRBJ1-2	NA	CASSYSNNDGYTF	TGTGCCAGCAGTTACTCGAATAATGATGGCTACACCTTC
TRBV6-1	14	NA	TRBJ2-2	NA	CASRLSGNTGELFF	TGTGCCAGCAGGTTAAGCGGGAACACCGGGGAGCTGTTTTTT
TRBV20-1	14	many	TRBJ2-7	NA	CSARLSPSNYEQYF	TGCAGTGCTAGGCTCTCTCCATCCAACTACGAGCAGTACTTC
TRBV20-1	13	medium-sized	TRBJ1-6	NA	CSASRDTNSPLHF	TGCAGTGCGTCACGGGACACGAATTCACCCCTCCACTTT
TRBV29-1	17	many	TRBJ2-1	TRBD2	CSVEGTLSGRAEYEQFF	TGCAGCGTTGAGGGGACCCTTAGCGGGAGAGCGGAGTATGAGCAGTTCTTC
TRBV4-1	20	many	TRBJ2-6	NA	CASSQDGGNRRYSGANVLTF	TGCGCCAGCAGCCAAGATGGAGGCAACAGGCGATACTCTGGGGCCAACGTCCTGACTTTC
TRBV24-1	12	few	TRBJ2-7	NA	CATSDKLGEQYF	TGTGCCACCAGTGATAAACTAGGGGAGCAGTACTTC
TRBV12-3/TRBV12-4	14	many	TRBJ2-7	NA	CASSLASGVYEQYF	TGTGCCAGCAGTTTAGCTTCCGGGGTGTACGAGCAGTACTTC
TRBV29-1	13	few	TRBJ1-1	NA	CSVDLPGGTEAFF	TGCAGCGTTGACTTGCCCGGCGGCACTGAAGCTTTCTTT
TRBV5-5	13	many	TRBJ2-3	NA	CASSNPGTDTQYF	TGTGCCAGCAGCAACCCGGGGACAGATACGCAGTATTTT
TRBV20-1	14	medium-sized	TRBJ2-1	NA	CSARDRVVNNEQFF	TGCAGTGCTAGAGACAGGGTGGTGAACAATGAGCAGTTCTTC
TRBV7-2	14	many	TRBJ1-2	NA	CASGYPIVPHGYTF	TGTGCCAGCGGATACCCGATTGTCCCGCATGGCTACACCTTC
TRBV2	15	NA	TRBJ1-2	NA	CASSDWGRANYGYTF	TGTGCCAGCAGTGATTGGGGCAGGGCAAACTATGGCTACACCTTC
TRBV7-6	15	many	TRBJ1-3	NA	CASSLGRSSGNTIYF	TGTGCCAGCAGCTTAGGAAGGAGCTCTGGAAACACCATATATTTT
TRBV7-3	16	many	TRBJ2-3	NA	CASSSEEGQSTDTQYF	TGTGCCAGCAGCTCCGAGGAGGGTCAATCCACAGATACGCAGTATTTT
TRBV12-3/TRBV12-4	17	many	TRBJ1-3	TRBD1	CASSTNPGQGSGNTIYF	TGTGCCAGCAGTACCAACCCGGGACAGGGCTCTGGAAACACCATATATTTT
TRBV28	12	few	TRBJ2-7	NA	CASSETRREQYF	TGTGCCAGCAGTGAGACCCGGCGCGAGCAGTACTTC
TRBV30	13	many	TRBJ1-2	NA	CAWDEQADYGYTF	TGTGCCTGGGACGAACAGGCGGACTATGGCTACACCTTC
TRBV11-3	14	many	TRBJ2-1	TRBD2	CASKGLAGCYGEFF	TGTGCCAGCAAAGGACTAGCGGGGTGCTACGGGGAGTTCTTC
TRBV6-1	15	NA	TRBJ2-1	TRBD2	CASRGLAGGVNEQFF	TGTGCCAGCAGGGGACTAGCGGGAGGAGTAAATGAGCAGTTCTTC
TRBV7-6	15	many	TRBJ1-5	NA	CASSPIGRGHQPQHF	TGTGCCAGCAGCCCGATCGGGCGGGGGCATCAGCCCCAGCATTTT
TRBV10-3	15	many	TRBJ2-3	TRBD2	CAISEAGDNTDTQYF	TGTGCCATCAGTGAAGCGGGGGACAACACAGATACGCAGTATTTT